Below, 8 T cell receptor beta chains from the same sample are listed, as sequenced in a study of T cell clonality in common variable immunodeficiency. The assay was immunoSEQ multiplex PCR, and TCRdb's table has in-frame clones only and misses some. The table records about 28,000 clones without singletons, the ten largest covering about 13%. Sequencing input: peripheral blood mononuclear cells. Source of these receptors: a person aged 18 to 75 in good health.

In the case of this clone: The read finishes 3 residues shy of the CDR3 end, and the germline J gene is used to complete it. The chain is built from TRBV5-5 and TRBJ1-2; no reliable D call. The CDR3 length is 13 residues. Per the germline V gene, CDR1 is SGHKS and CDR2 is YYEKEE (reference sequence). V lost 2 bases, J lost 7 bases, and 12 bases lay in between. The DNA read from the CDR3 is TGTGCCAGCAGCTTTCAGGTGGCCGGTGGC. Protein sequence: CASSFQVAGG. The CDR3 in its entirety is CASSFQVAGGYTF.

This clone appeared many times. The CDR3 end is not reached by the read, which stops 3 residues before it; the germline J gene fills it in. This rearrangement joins TRBV6-2 or TRBV6-3 to TRBJ1-5; 7 bases map to TRBD1. Unmatched junction bases numbered 4, after V lost 2 bases and J lost 3 bases. This CDR3 contains 15 residues. The germline V gene has CDR1 MNHEY and CDR2 SVGEGT. The CDR3 bases that were read are TGTGCCAGCAGTTACGACGACAGGGCCAATCAGCCC. It is translated as CASSYDDRANQP. The entire CDR3 reads CASSYDDRANQPQHF.

In this sample, this clone turned up many times. The CDR3 loop reads CASSSEQGAYEQYF. The part of the CDR3 DNA that was read is TGTGCCAGCAGCTCCGAGCAGGGGGCTTACGAG. The chain joins TRBV7-9 to TRBJ2-7, with TRBD1 matching over 8 bases. The read ends 3 residues shy of where the CDR3 ends; the end is completed using the germline J gene. Losses at the gene ends were 4 bases for V and 4 bases for J; bases not matched to a gene: 6. CDR3 length: 14 amino acids. The V gene's germline CDR1 is SEHNR and CDR2 FQNEAQ (reference sequence). The variable domain in full, completed from reference TRBV7-9 and TRBJ2-7, reads DTGVSQNPRHKITKRGQNVTFRCDPISEHNRLYWYRQTLGQGPEFLTYFQNEAQLEKSRLLSDRFSAERPKGSFSTLEIQRTEQGDSAMYLCASSSEQGAYEQYFGPGTRLTVT.

Note on this clone: The sequenced fragment ends 3 residues before the CDR3 boundary, so the rest is inferred from the germline J gene. The chain recombines TRBV2 with TRBJ2-7, with D perhaps TRBD1 or TRBD2 (5 bases each). The V end was cut by 6 bases, the J end by 3 bases, with 12 bases between. CDR1 is SNHLY and CDR2 is FYNNEI in the germline V gene. The CDR3 consists of 13 residues. The chain's CDR3 is CASSRGENYEQYF. The CDR3 DNA, read in part, is TGTGCCAGCAGCCGAGGGGAGAACTACGAG.

For this clone: Read data end 3 residues before the CDR3 end; the end is taken from the germline J gene. This sequence joins TRBV19 and TRBJ2-2, with a weak D call TRBD1 (5 bases). This CDR3 has 14 amino acids. From germline, CDR1 is LNHDA and CDR2 SQIVND (reference sequence). This CDR3 is CASRLGEKNSPLFF. The CDR3 bases that were read are TGTGCCAGTAGATTAGGGGAAAAGAATTCACCG. The full variable domain, in which reference TRBV19 and TRBJ2-2 provide the parts outside the CDR3, is DGGITQSPKYLFRKEGQNVTLSCEQNLNHDAMYWYRQDPGQGLRLIYYSQIVNDFQKGDIAEGYSVSREKKESFPLTVTSAQKNPTAFYLCASRLGEKNSPLFFGEGSRLTVL.

This clone was counted many times. Read data end 3 residues before the CDR3 end; the end is taken from the germline J gene. This chain connects TRBV2 to TRBJ2-3; D unclear. V was trimmed by 5 bases and J by 8 bases, leaving 11 bases between them. This CDR3 spans 12 amino acids. The germline V gene has CDR1 SNHLY and CDR2 FYNNEI. The chain's CDR3 is CASSPLSGTQYF. Incomplete CDR3 DNA: TGTGCCAGCAGTCCTTTGTCGGGTACG.

This clone was seen repeatedly, ten times or more. The read is 3 residues too short to cover the CDR3 end, so that end is filled in from the germline J gene. V is TRBV24-1 and J is TRBJ2-3; 7 bases fit TRBD1. From germline, CDR1 is KGHDR and CDR2 SFDVKD. J was trimmed by 1 base and V by 0 bases; bases with no gene match: 6. The CDR3 runs to 17 residues. The chain's CDR3 is CATSDLFLGQGTDTQYF. The sequenced CDR3 bases are TGTGCCACCAGTGATTTGTTTTTAGGACAGGGCACAGATACG.

A few counts support this clone. The read ends 3 residues before the CDR3 terminus; that terminus is restored from the germline J gene. The chain combines TRBV5-5 with TRBJ1-5, with TRBD1 as a possible D gene (6 bases). The germline V gene has CDR1 SGHKS and CDR2 YYEKEE (reference sequence). The CDR3 runs to 14 residues. Trimming stripped 1 base from V and 3 bases from J, with 8 bases between. The chain's CDR3 is CASSLPGDNQPQHF. The covered CDR3 bases are TGTGCCAGCAGCTTGCCAGGGGACAATCAGCCC.